This T cell receptor beta chain was sequenced for a study of blood T cell repertoires in COVID-19. The CDR3 is made up of 16 amino acids. V trimming: 1 base; J trimming: 7 bases; junction bases outside the gene matches: 12. Germline lookup yields CDR1 SGHVS and CDR2 FQNEAQ. Sequencing used immunoSEQ multiplex PCR; TCRdb keeps in-frame clones, though not all of them. The data contain under 65,000 clones, roughly 91% of them singletons. This rearrangement joins TRBV7-8 to TRBJ2-5; TRBD2 agrees at 7 bases. The receptor was derived from a human donor in a cohort sampled during active COVID-19. Source material: peripheral blood. CDR3 sequence reads: CASSLVASGRGWTQYF. CDR3 bases: TGTGCCAGCAGCTTAGTGGCTAGCGGTAGGGGATGGACCCAGTACTTC. The whole variable domain, remainder taken from reference TRBV7-8 and TRBJ2-5, is GAGVSQSPRYKVAKRGQDVALRCDPISGHVSLFWYQQALGQGPEFLTYFQNEAQLDKSGLPSDRFFAERPEGSVSTLKIQRTQQEDSAVYLCASSLVASGRGWTQYFGPGTRLLVL.